The 27 T cell receptor beta chains given below trace back to one sample, sequenced in a study of T cell responses to AZD1222 COVID-19 vaccine. Using immunoSEQ multiplex PCR, the repertoire was profiled, and TCRdb retains in-frame clones only, with some absent. Of about 130,000 clones listed, more than 75% are singletons. Sample: peripheral blood, taken on day 0 of AZD1222 vaccination. Receptor source: an adult in good health.

The rearrangement links TRBV5-1 to TRBJ2-3; TRBD2 matches at 9 bases. Germline assignment: CDR1 SGHRS and CDR2 YFSETQ. The CDR3 runs 17 residues. J gave up 0 bases and V 4 bases, and 9 bases lay outside the gene matches. CDR3 in DNA: TGCGCCAGCAGCCGCGCGGCTAGCGGGATTAGCACAGATACGCAGTATTTT. Protein sequence: CASSRAASGISTDTQYF.

The rearrangement links TRBV21-1 to TRBJ1-5; the table's D call TRBD1 went unverified against the DNA. TRBV21-1 is termed a pseudogene. This CDR3 is 16 amino acids long. CDR3 sequence: CASKPRTDISNQPQHF. The DNA for the CDR3 is TGTGCCAGCAAACCCCGAACGGACATTAGCAATCAGCCCCAGCATTTT.

V and J are TRBV3-1 (or the pseudogene TRBV3-2) and TRBJ1-1, with 8 bases fitting TRBD1. The CDR3 is made up of 15 amino acids. V was clipped by 1 base and J by 5 bases; unmatched bases: 6. The germline V gene has CDR1 LGHDT and CDR2 YNNKEL (reference sequence). The DNA of the CDR3 is TGTGCCAGCAGCCAAGCAAGACAGGGGAAGACTGAAGCTTTCTTT. Translated, it gives CASSQARQGKTEAFF.

This clone appeared a few times. V gene TRBV10-3 combines with J gene TRBJ2-7; D unclear. This CDR3 spans 12 amino acids. Germline values: CDR1 ENHRY, CDR2 SYGVKD. V was pared by 1 base and J by 3 bases, with 4 bases between. The CDR3 coding sequence is TGTGCCATCAGTGAGTACTTCTACGAGCAGTACTTC. It encodes CAISEYFYEQYF.

V is TRBV30 and J is TRBJ1-2; D is ambiguous. CDR3 length: 14 amino acids. The germline V gene has CDR1 GTSNPN and CDR2 SVGIG (reference sequence). The V end was cut by 2 bases, the J end by 6 bases, with 16 bases between. CDR3: CAWSKLGVSHGYTF. The CDR3 DNA reads TGTGCCTGGAGTAAACTCGGGGTGAGCCATGGCTACACCTTC.

This clone was seen once. This chain joins TRBV7-2 and TRBJ2-2; no firm D call. V gave up 5 bases and J gave up 1 base, with 11 bases separating them. The CDR3 is 15 amino acids. Germline values: CDR1 SGHTA, CDR2 FQGNSA. This CDR3 reads CASSPSVLNTGELFF. In DNA, the CDR3 is TGTGCCAGCAGCCCATCGGTCCTGAACACCGGGGAGCTGTTTTTT.

The chain uses TRBV5-6 and TRBJ2-3; TRBD1 is a possible D gene (5 bases). Trimming stripped 1 base from V and 4 bases from J, with 10 bases between. The CDR3 totals 14 residues. From germline, CDR1 is SGHDT and CDR2 YYEEEE. Written as DNA, the CDR3 is TGTGCCAGCAGCTTGAGGGGAAGGGCAGATACGCAGTATTTT. Translating it yields CASSLRGRADTQYF.

This chain links TRBV27 with TRBJ1-5; D call uncertain. The CDR3 sequence is 14 residues long. V was pared by 2 bases and J by 4 bases, with 9 bases between. The germline gives CDR1 MNHEY, CDR2 SMNVEV (reference sequence). CDR3 DNA: TGTGCCAGCAGTTTAACAAGGGAAAATCAGCCCCAGCATTTT. Translating it yields CASSLTRENQPQHF.

The J gene is TRBJ2-7, the V gene TRBV27; unclear D gene. Germline V gene lookup returns CDR1 MNHEY and CDR2 SMNVEV (reference sequence). The germline V and J ends were trimmed by 4 bases and 5 bases, with 12 bases remaining between them. The CDR3 runs 13 residues. CDR3 residues: CASSSNPLDEQYF. The DNA for the CDR3 is TGTGCCAGCAGTTCAAATCCCCTAGACGAGCAGTACTTC.

This chain joins TRBV5-1 and TRBJ1-1; D gene uncertain. CDR3 length: 13 amino acids. Trimming removed 3 bases from V and 0 bases from J, with 6 bases in between. CDR1 SGHRS and CDR2 YFSETQ come from the germline V gene. CDR3 residues: CASSSELNTEAFF. Here the CDR3 DNA reads TGCGCCAGCAGCTCAGAGTTGAACACTGAAGCTTTCTTT.

In this sample, this clone turned up once. The chain couples TRBV27 to TRBJ1-3; unclear D gene. The V end was cut by 6 bases, the J end by 4 bases, with 16 bases between. CDR1 and CDR2 (germline): MNHEY, SMNVEV (reference sequence). The CDR3 spans 15 residues. This chain's CDR3 is CASSLTSSVGNTIYF. CDR3 DNA sequence: TGTGCCAGCAGCTTAACCTCCTCTGTAGGAAACACCATATATTTT.

This chain links TRBV28 with TRBJ1-5; 8 positions agree with TRBD1. V lost 5 bases, J lost 6 bases, and 15 bases stayed unmatched. CDR3 length: 17 residues. CDR1 MDHEN and CDR2 SYDVKM come from the germline V gene. As DNA, the CDR3 is TGTGCCAGCAGTCTCAACATCGGGACAGGAGGGTTTCAGCCCCAGCATTTT. Amino acid sequence: CASSLNIGTGGFQPQHF.

The V and J genes are TRBV18 and TRBJ1-3; 8 bases are a match to TRBD1. The V gene's germline CDR1 is KGHSH and CDR2 LQKENI. V gave up 2 bases and J gave up 0 bases; unmatched junction bases: 12. The CDR3 consists of 19 residues. CDR3 sequence reads: CASSPVNGTGRNSGNTIYF. For the CDR3, the DNA is TGTGCCAGCTCACCAGTGAATGGGACAGGCCGTAACTCTGGAAACACCATATATTTT.

This sequence joins TRBV6-5 and TRBJ1-6, with a weak D call TRBD1 (5 bases). The CDR3 is 14 residues long. The V gene lost 6 bases and the J gene lost 8 bases, with 14 bases spanning the gap. Germline V gene sequence: CDR1 MNHEY, CDR2 SVGAGI. The CDR3 loop is CASSPARGDSPLHF. CDR3 sequence (DNA): TGTGCCAGCAGCCCAGCCCGGGGGGATTCACCCCTCCACTTT.

The chain links TRBV5-6 to TRBJ2-1; TRBD1 matches at 8 bases. Germline trimming cut 3 bases from V and 5 bases from J; bases unmatched to any gene: 7. Germline V lookup: CDR1 SGHDT, CDR2 YYEEEE. The CDR3 contains 15 residues. CDR3 DNA sequence: TGTGCCAGCAGCTCCTCGACAGGGGTGAACAATGAGCAGTTCTTC. The encoded protein is CASSSSTGVNNEQFF.

The chain combines TRBV2 with TRBJ1-1, with 8 bases lining up with TRBD1. V gave up 5 bases and J gave up 1 base; unmatched junction bases: 9. Germline V CDR1 and CDR2: SNHLY, FYNNEI. This CDR3 has 16 residues. The CDR3 nucleotides read TGTGCCAGCAGTCTTATAGGACAGGGAGGGAACACTGAAGCTTTCTTT. This codes for CASSLIGQGGNTEAFF.

This clone was recorded only once. This sequence joins TRBV5-6 and TRBJ2-2; 9 bases are shared with TRBD1. Germline lookup yields CDR1 SGHDT and CDR2 YYEEEE. CDR3 length equals 16 residues. The V and J ends lost 2 bases and 4 bases, in that order; junction bases with no gene match: 6. DNA of the CDR3: TGTGCCAGCAGCTTTACCGGGACAGGGAGCACCGGGGAGCTGTTTTTT. This translates into CASSFTGTGSTGELFF.

This rearrangement joins TRBV5-5 to TRBJ1-5; perhaps TRBD1 as D (5 bases). CDR1 is SGHKS, CDR2 YYEKEE, per germline (reference sequence). The CDR3 runs to 15 residues. V was trimmed by 0 bases and J by 2 bases, leaving 9 bases between them. CDR3 sequence (DNA): TGTGCCAGCAGCTTGGATCTAGGGGGCAATCAGCCCCAGCATTTT. This sequence encodes CASSLDLGGNQPQHF. The full variable domain, rest sourced from reference TRBV5-5 and TRBJ1-5, is DAGVTQSPTHLIKTRGQQVTLRCSPISGHKSVSWYQQVLGQGPQFIFQYYEKEERGRGNFPDRFSARQFPNYSSELNVNALLLGDSALYLCASSLDLGGNQPQHFGDGTRLSIL.

This chain uses TRBV2 with TRBJ1-5; D call uncertain. Germline CDR1 SNHLY, CDR2 FYNNEI. V was clipped by 7 bases and J by 4 bases, with 14 bases between them. The CDR3 has 14 amino acids. CDR3 nucleotides: TGTGCCAGCACCACTTCCCTTATAAATCAGCCCCAGCATTTT. Protein product: CASTTSLINQPQHF.

The count of this clone is one. V usage is TRBV5-1 and J usage is TRBJ1-2, with D possibly being TRBD1 (6 bases). Germline V gives CDR1 SGHRS, CDR2 YFSETQ. V was clipped by 3 bases and J by 8 bases, with 14 bases between them. The CDR3 totals 13 residues. The chain's CDR3 is CASSSQGLEGYTF. The CDR3 nucleotides read TGCGCCAGCAGCTCACAGGGTCTAGAGGGCTACACCTTC.

The chain carries TRBV5-8 and TRBJ1-2; TRBD1 aligns across 8 bases. The germline CDR1 and CDR2 sequences are SGHTS and YDEGEE. The CDR3 extends over 14 amino acids. V gave up 4 bases and J gave up 8 bases; unmatched junction bases: 10. CDR3 residues: CASSLETGARGYTF. CDR3 nucleotides: TGTGCCAGCAGCCTCGAGACAGGGGCTAGAGGCTACACCTTC.

The V and J genes are TRBV4-1 and TRBJ2-7; tentatively, D is TRBD1 or TRBD2 (6 bases each). Germline V gene lookup returns CDR1 MGHRA and CDR2 YSYEKL. This CDR3 is 17 amino acids long. V was pared by 4 bases and J by 2 bases, with 21 bases between. CDR3 DNA sequence: TGCGCCAGCAGCCGGAGCGACAGACGGGGGCTCCCCTACGAGCAGTACTTC. Translated, it gives CASSRSDRRGLPYEQYF.

The chain employs TRBV12-2 and TRBJ2-5; the D call in the table, TRBD1, was not verified against the DNA. TRBV12-2 is marked as a pseudogene. The length of the CDR3 is 15 residues. CDR3 nucleotide sequence: TGTGCAAGTCGCTTAGCGCAGAGACAGCAAGAGACCCAGTACTTC. Residues: CASRLAQRQQETQYF.

This clone came up once. The V and J genes are TRBV11-2 and TRBJ1-2; the D gene is possibly TRBD1 (5 bases). The germline V gene encodes CDR1 SGHAT and CDR2 FQNNGV. CDR3 length: 13 residues. Trimming left V 4 bases short and J 8 bases short, with 14 bases between. The CDR3 spells CASSSGGEGGYTF. The CDR3 coding sequence is TGTGCCAGCAGCTCCGGAGGGGAGGGGGGCTACACCTTC.

The chain carries TRBV12-3 or TRBV12-4 and TRBJ1-6; no reliable D call. V gave up 5 bases and J gave up 7 bases, with 6 bases separating them. The CDR3 runs to 12 residues. The CDR3 protein is CASSITNSPLHF. The CDR3 region has the DNA TGTGCCAGCAGTATTACGAATTCACCCCTCCACTTT.

The chain couples TRBV6-1 to TRBJ2-7, with TRBD1 matching over 8 bases. With V trimmed by 3 bases and J by 3 bases, 10 bases remained unmatched. This CDR3 contains 16 residues. Germline V gene data show CDR1 as MNHNS and CDR2 as SASEGT. The CDR3 here is CASSDRTGQTVYEQYF. DNA of the CDR3: TGTGCCAGCAGTGACCGGACAGGGCAAACTGTCTACGAGCAGTACTTC.

The V gene is TRBV7-9, the J gene TRBJ1-4, with 8 bases identical to TRBD1. The CDR3 spans 15 residues. V lost 6 bases to trimming and J lost 7 bases; unmatched junction nucleotides: 10. The germline V gene has CDR1 SEHNR and CDR2 FQNEAQ (reference sequence). The CDR3 is CASSAPGGATEKLFF. The CDR3 nucleotides read TGTGCCAGCAGTGCCCCAGGGGGCGCGACTGAAAAACTGTTTTTT.